A selection of T cell receptor beta chains follows, all from one sample in a study of blood T cell repertoires in COVID-19. Profiling relied on immunoSEQ multiplex PCR, and the TCRdb table lists in-frame clones only, not all of them. The sample has around 150,000 clones, over 70% seen once. The sequencing input was PBMCs or T cells enriched from blood (not recorded which). These receptors were collected from a woman aged 55-69 years who had recovered from COVID-19. CDR3s include the opening cysteine and the closing phenylalanine or tryptophan. The order of the fields is J gene, D gene, clone size, V gene, CDR3 protein, CDR3 DNA. A D gene is named only where the DNA matches it firmly. Not all rows give a size; the values are once, few, many and, for expanded clones, a class.

>TRBJ2-3|-|-|TRBV5-4
CASSVGGLGTDTQYF
TGTGCCAGCAGCGTTGGAGGGCTTGGCACAGATACGCAGTATTTT
>TRBJ1-1|TRBD1|few|TRBV7-6
CASSPWTGSNTEAFF
TGTGCCAGCAGCCCATGGACAGGGAGTAACACTGAAGCTTTCTTT
>TRBJ2-3|-|-|TRBV5-4
CASSLGGATDTQYF
TGTGCCAGCAGCTTGGGCGGAGCCACAGATACGCAGTATTTT
>TRBJ1-3|-|-|TRBV3-1/TRBV3-2
CASSQTGRGTSGNTIYF
TGTGCCAGCAGCCAAACGGGCAGGGGCACATCTGGAAACACCATATATTTT
>TRBJ1-2|TRBD1|few|TRBV19
CASSRGDRESRYTF
TGTGCCAGTTCAAGAGGAGACAGGGAGTCGCGCTACACCTTC
>TRBJ2-3|TRBD2|-|TRBV6-5
CASSLLAGDTDTQYF
TGTGCCAGCAGCCTCCTAGCGGGGGACACAGATACGCAGTATTTT
>TRBJ2-7|TRBD1|-|TRBV5-1
CASSSGTGIHEQYF
TGCGCCAGCAGCTCCGGGACAGGGATCCACGAGCAGTACTTC
>TRBJ1-5|-|-|TRBV28
CASRSRGHQPQHF
TGTGCCAGCAGAAGTAGGGGCCATCAGCCCCAGCATTTT
>TRBJ1-3|-|once|TRBV13
CASSPGTPGNTIYF
TGTGCCAGCAGCCCCGGGACTCCAGGAAACACCATATATTTT
>TRBJ1-4|-|-|TRBV11-2
CAISSGTLNEKLFF
TGTGCCATTAGTTCAGGGACTTTGAATGAAAAACTGTTTTTT
>TRBJ1-6|-|-|TRBV2
CASSVPNSPLHF
TGTGCCAGCAGTGTTCCGAATTCACCCCTCCACTTT
>TRBJ1-6|-|-|TRBV7-9
CASSKGNTNSPLHF
TGTGCCAGCAGCAAAGGCAACACTAATTCACCCCTCCACTTT
>TRBJ2-1|TRBD1|-|TRBV9
CASSVDGQGRNEQFF
TGTGCCAGCAGCGTAGATGGACAGGGGCGCAATGAGCAGTTCTTC
>TRBJ2-3|TRBD2|-|TRBV7-9
CASSSSGGADTQYF
TGTGCCAGCAGCTCCTCGGGGGGGGCAGATACGCAGTATTTT
>TRBJ2-7|-|once|TRBV15
CATSRDLQVSYEQYF
TGTGCCACCAGCAGAGATCTCCAGGTATCCTACGAGCAGTACTTC
>TRBJ1-1|-|once|TRBV5-1
CASSLYTGGTEAFF
TGCGCCAGCAGCTTGTACACGGGGGGCACTGAAGCTTTCTTT
>TRBJ2-7|-|-|TRBV2
CATAQGRISYEQYF
TGTGCCACAGCTCAGGGGCGGATCTCCTACGAGCAGTACTTC
>TRBJ2-3|-|-|TRBV13
CASSYSDTQYF
TGTGCCAGCAGTTATTCCGATACGCAGTATTTT
>TRBJ2-7|TRBD2|-|TRBV28
CASSQIWGGRPYEQYF
TGTGCCAGCAGCCAGATATGGGGGGGGAGACCCTACGAGCAGTACTTC
>TRBJ1-5|TRBD1|-|TRBV25-1
CASRGQRNQPQHF
TGTGCCAGCAGGGGACAGCGCAATCAGCCCCAGCATTTT
>TRBJ2-2|-|-|TRBV19
CASRAGAGRTGELFF
TGTGCCAGTCGAGCTGGGGCGGGGAGAACCGGGGAGCTGTTTTTT
>TRBJ2-7|TRBD1|-|TRBV30
CAWNTGDSYEQYF
TGTGCCTGGAATACAGGGGACTCCTACGAGCAGTACTTC
>TRBJ1-5|-|-|TRBV15
CATSLGSGGGPQPQHF
TGTGCCACCAGCCTCGGATCGGGGGGGGGACCTCAGCCCCAGCATTTT
>TRBJ2-7|TRBD1|-|TRBV6-5
CASRGDRDSYEQYF
TGTGCCAGCAGGGGGGACAGGGACTCCTACGAGCAGTACTTC
>TRBJ2-1|TRBD2|-|TRBV2
CASSSNQRLAQVSNEQFF
TGTGCCAGCAGTTCAAATCAGAGACTAGCACAAGTGTCCAATGAGCAGTTCTTC
>TRBJ1-1|-|-|TRBV7-2
CASRTDRNTEAFF
TGTGCCAGCAGAACCGACAGGAACACTGAAGCTTTCTTT
>TRBJ2-5|-|-|TRBV30
CAWNNNEGETQYF
TGTGCCTGGAACAACAATGAGGGAGAGACCCAGTACTTC
>TRBJ2-5|-|-|TRBV14
CASSRMELNVQETQYF
TGTGCCAGCAGCCGGATGGAACTAAACGTCCAAGAGACCCAGTACTTC
>TRBJ1-4|-|few|TRBV7-2
CASSEAGNEKLFF
TGTGCCAGCAGCGAGGCGGGGAATGAAAAACTGTTTTTT
>TRBJ1-3|-|few|TRBV14
CASSHVRLGPRRGNTIYF
TGTGCCAGCAGCCATGTCCGTTTGGGTCCTAGGAGGGGAAACACCATATATTTT
>TRBJ1-3|TRBD1|many|TRBV24-1
CATARTGGNTIYF
TGTGCCACCGCCCGGACAGGGGGAAACACCATATATTTT
>TRBJ2-2|TRBD2|-|TRBV19
CASSIIVAGVDTGELFF
TGTGCCAGTAGTATTATAGTAGCGGGGGTGGACACCGGGGAGCTGTTTTTT
>TRBJ2-2|TRBD1|-|TRBV19
CASQDRGRTGELFF
TGTGCCAGCCAGGACAGGGGGAGGACCGGGGAGCTGTTTTTT
>TRBJ1-5|TRBD1|-|TRBV30
CAWREQGVPSPQHF
TGTGCCTGGAGGGAACAGGGGGTTCCATCGCCCCAGCATTTT
>TRBJ2-5|-|-|TRBV10-3
CAISESAAGEGTQYF
TGTGCCATCAGTGAGTCGGCGGCAGGGGAAGGGACCCAGTACTTC
>TRBJ1-3|-|-|TRBV3-1/TRBV3-2
CASSQARLPGNTIYF
TGTGCCAGCAGCCAAGCACGGTTGCCTGGAAACACCATATATTTT
>TRBJ2-3|-|-|TRBV24-1
CATSSSTDTQYF
TGTGCCACCAGTTCTTCCACAGATACGCAGTATTTT
>TRBJ1-4|TRBD1|-|TRBV19
CASRETGGGEKLFF
TGTGCCAGTAGGGAGACAGGGGGTGGAGAAAAACTGTTTTTT
>TRBJ2-5|TRBD2|-|TRBV15
CATSYRTSGGRLQETQYF
TGTGCCACCAGCTATCGGACTAGCGGGGGGCGATTACAAGAGACCCAGTACTTC
>TRBJ2-7|-|-|TRBV2
CASMKAGQAYEQYF
TGTGCCAGCATGAAGGCGGGGCAGGCCTACGAGCAGTACTTC
>TRBJ1-2|TRBD1|-|TRBV27
CASSLSGQASGYTF
TGTGCCAGCAGTTTATCCGGACAGGCCTCTGGCTACACCTTC
>TRBJ1-2|-|-|TRBV30
CASALGGLYGYTF
TGTGCCTCAGCTCTCGGGGGTCTCTATGGCTACACCTTC
>TRBJ1-2|-|-|TRBV7-9
CASSRQAYYGYTF
TGTGCCAGCAGCCGACAGGCATACTATGGCTACACCTTC
>TRBJ2-3|TRBD1|-|TRBV29-1
CSVEGQGRADTQYF
TGCAGCGTTGAAGGACAGGGTCGGGCAGATACGCAGTATTTT
>TRBJ1-4|TRBD1|-|TRBV7-8
CASSLEGATGGRKKLFF
TGTGCCAGCAGCTTAGAAGGGGCGACAGGGGGACGCAAAAAACTGTTTTTT
>TRBJ2-5|TRBD1|-|TRBV7-9
CASRTGVQETQYF
TGTGCCAGCAGGACAGGGGTCCAAGAGACCCAGTACTTC
>TRBJ1-4|-|-|TRBV2
CASRGGLSNEKLFF
TGTGCCAGCAGAGGAGGGCTCAGTAATGAAAAACTGTTTTTT
>TRBJ1-2|TRBD1|-|TRBV29-1
CSVWTGNIYGYTF
TGCAGCGTTTGGACAGGGAATATCTATGGCTACACCTTC
>TRBJ2-1|TRBD1|-|TRBV5-1
CASNPGQGMNEQFF
TGCGCCAGCAACCCGGGACAGGGTATGAATGAGCAGTTCTTC
>TRBJ1-6|-|-|TRBV27
CASSLSKSRVSPLHF
TGTGCCAGCAGTTTAAGCAAGTCCAGGGTATCACCCCTCCACTTT
>TRBJ2-2|TRBD2|-|TRBV4-2
CASSQLAGGQNTGELFF
TGTGCCAGCAGCCAACTAGCGGGGGGTCAGAACACCGGGGAGCTGTTTTTT